This TCR beta chain appears in the sequencing data of a study of T-cell reconstitution after alpha-beta-depleted transplantation in children. General observations from the study: Expanded clones from the graft, numbering several hundred, reportedly supplied alpha-beta T cells about two months after transplant. Some patients owed their high day-60 TCRbeta diversity to surviving recipient T cells and thymic progenitors. A year had passed since transplant, and T-cell counts and diversity by then came mostly from newly produced T cells.

Per germline, CDR1 DFQATT and CDR2 SNEGSKA (reference sequence). After removal of 4 bases from V and 8 bases from J, the junction contained 5 bases not matched to a gene. The CDR3 spans 13 residues. Unique molecular identifiers were incorporated during preparation of the TCRbeta library. TCRdb redid the calling of the PCR reads with MiXCR, one entry per CDR3 protein. The repertoire has about 440,000 distinct CDR3 sequences, around two fifths of them found once; the top ten carry under 30%. About this clonotype: What it binds is unknown.

The chain has TRBV20-1 and TRBJ2-4; TRBD1 agrees at 10 bases. This clonotype was sampled from a girl aged 2-10 years with aplastic anemia, due to receive a stem cell transplant. The sample consisted of PBMCs, taken before TCRalphabeta/CD19-depleted stem cell transplant. DNA for the CDR3: TGCAGTGCTACTGGACAGGGGGGAGACATTCAGTACTTC. Translation: CSATGQGGDIQYF.